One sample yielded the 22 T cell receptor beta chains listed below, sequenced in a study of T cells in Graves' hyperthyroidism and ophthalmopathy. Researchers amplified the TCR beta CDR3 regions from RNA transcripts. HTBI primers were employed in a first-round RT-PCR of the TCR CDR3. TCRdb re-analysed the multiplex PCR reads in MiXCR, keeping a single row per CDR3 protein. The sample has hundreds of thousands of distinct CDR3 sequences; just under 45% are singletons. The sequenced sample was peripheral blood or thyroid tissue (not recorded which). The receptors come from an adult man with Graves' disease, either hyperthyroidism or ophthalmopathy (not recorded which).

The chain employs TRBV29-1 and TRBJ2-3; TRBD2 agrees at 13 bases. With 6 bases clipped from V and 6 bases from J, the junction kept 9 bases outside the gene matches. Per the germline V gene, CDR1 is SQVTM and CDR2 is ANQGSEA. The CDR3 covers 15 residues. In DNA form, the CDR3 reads TGCAGCGTGGGGACTAGCGGGATAGCCGGGGATACGCAGTATTTT. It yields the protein CSVGTSGIAGDTQYF.

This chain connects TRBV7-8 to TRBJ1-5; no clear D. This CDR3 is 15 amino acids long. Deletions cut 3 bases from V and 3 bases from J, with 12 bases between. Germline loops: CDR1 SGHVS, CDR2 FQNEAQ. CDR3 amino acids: CASSFTLGSNQPQHF. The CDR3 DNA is TGTGCCAGCAGCTTCACCCTAGGGTCCAATCAGCCCCAGCATTTT.

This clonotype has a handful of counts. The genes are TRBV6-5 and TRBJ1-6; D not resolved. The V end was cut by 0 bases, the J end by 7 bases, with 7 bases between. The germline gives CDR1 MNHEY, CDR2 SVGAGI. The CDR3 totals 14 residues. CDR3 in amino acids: CASSYSTSNSPLHF. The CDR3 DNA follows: TGTGCCAGCAGTTACTCGACCAGCAATTCACCCCTCCACTTT.

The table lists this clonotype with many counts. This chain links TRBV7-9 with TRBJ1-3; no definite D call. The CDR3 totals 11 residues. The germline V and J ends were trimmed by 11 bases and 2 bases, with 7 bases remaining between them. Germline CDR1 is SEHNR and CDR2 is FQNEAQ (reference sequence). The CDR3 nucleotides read TGTGCCGCCCCCACTGGAAACACCATATATTTT. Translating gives CAAPTGNTIYF. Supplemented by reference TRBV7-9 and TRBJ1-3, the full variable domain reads DTGVSQNPRHKITKRGQNVTFRCDPISEHNRLYWYRQTLGQGPEFLTYFQNEAQLEKSRLLSDRFSAERPKGSFSTLEIQRTEQGDSAMYLCAAPTGNTIYFGEGSWLTVV.

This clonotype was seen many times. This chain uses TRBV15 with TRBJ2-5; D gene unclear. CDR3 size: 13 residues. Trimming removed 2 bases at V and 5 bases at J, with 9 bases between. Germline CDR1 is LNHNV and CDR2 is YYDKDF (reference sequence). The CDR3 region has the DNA TGTGCCACCAGCAGATATAAAGGGGAGACCCAGTACTTC. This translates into CATSRYKGETQYF.

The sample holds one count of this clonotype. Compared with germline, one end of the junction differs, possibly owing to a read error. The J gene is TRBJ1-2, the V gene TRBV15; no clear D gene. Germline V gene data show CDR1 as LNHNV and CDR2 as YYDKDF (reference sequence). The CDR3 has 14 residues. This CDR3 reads CASSFGQDNYGYTF. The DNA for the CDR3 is TGTGCCAGCAGCTTCGGTCAGGATAACTATGGCTACACCTTC.

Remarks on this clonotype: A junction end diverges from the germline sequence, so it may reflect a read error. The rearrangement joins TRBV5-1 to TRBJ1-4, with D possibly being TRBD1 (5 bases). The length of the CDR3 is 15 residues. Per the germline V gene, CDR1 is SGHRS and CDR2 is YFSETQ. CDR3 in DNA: TGCGCCAGCAGCTTGGATGGGACTAGTAATGAAAGACTGTTTTTT. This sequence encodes CASSLDGTSNERLFF. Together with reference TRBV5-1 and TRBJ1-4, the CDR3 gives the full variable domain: KAGVTQTPRYLIKTRGQQVTLSCSPISGHRSVSWYQQTPGQGLQFLFEYFSETQRNKGNFPGRFSGRQFSNSRSEMNVSTLELGDSALYLCASSLDGTSNERLFFGSGTQLSVL.

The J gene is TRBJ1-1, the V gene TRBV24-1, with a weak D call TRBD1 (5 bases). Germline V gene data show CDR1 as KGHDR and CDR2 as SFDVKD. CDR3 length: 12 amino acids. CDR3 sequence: CAPHGQNTEAFF. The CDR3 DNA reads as TGTGCTCCCCATGGACAGAACACTGAAGCTTTCTTT.

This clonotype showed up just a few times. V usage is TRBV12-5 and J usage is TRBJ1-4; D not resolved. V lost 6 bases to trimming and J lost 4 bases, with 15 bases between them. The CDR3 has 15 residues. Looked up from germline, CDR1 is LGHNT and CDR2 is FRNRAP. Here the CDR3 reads CASGHGRMLNEKLFF. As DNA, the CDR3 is TGTGCTAGTGGCCATGGACGGATGCTTAATGAAAAACTGTTTTTT.

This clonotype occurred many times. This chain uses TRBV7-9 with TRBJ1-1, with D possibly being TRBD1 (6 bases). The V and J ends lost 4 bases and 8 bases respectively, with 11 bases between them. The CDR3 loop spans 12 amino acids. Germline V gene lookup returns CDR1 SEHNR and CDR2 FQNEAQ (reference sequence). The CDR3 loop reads CASSSEGEEAFF. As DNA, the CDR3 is TGTGCCAGCAGCTCGGAGGGGGAGGAAGCTTTCTTT.

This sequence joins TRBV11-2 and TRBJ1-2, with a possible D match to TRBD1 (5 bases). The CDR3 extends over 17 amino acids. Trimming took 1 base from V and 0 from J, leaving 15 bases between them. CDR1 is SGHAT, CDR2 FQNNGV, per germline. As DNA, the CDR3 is TGTGCCAGCAGCTTAGGGACTAGGCAGGGAGCTAACTATGGCTACACCTTC. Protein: CASSLGTRQGANYGYTF.

CDR3 region: CASSGQGAGEGETQYF. The CDR3 DNA is TGTGCCAGCAGCGGTCAGGGAGCGGGGGAAGGAGAGACCCAGTACTTC. The V call is TRBV9, the J call TRBJ2-5; 8 bases map to TRBD2. The V gene's germline CDR1 is SGDLS and CDR2 YYNGEE. The length of the CDR3 is 16 residues. V trimming: 3 bases; J trimming: 4 bases; junction bases outside the gene matches: 11.

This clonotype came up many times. The CDR3 loop is CSAGTASYGYTF. The CDR3 DNA sequence: TGCAGCGCCGGGACAGCAAGCTATGGCTACACCTTC. The rearrangement links TRBV29-1 to TRBJ1-2; 7 positions match TRBD1. Germline lookup yields CDR1 SQVTM and CDR2 ANQGSEA. Losses at the gene ends were 7 bases for V and 4 bases for J; bases not matched to a gene: 6. There are 12 residues in the CDR3.

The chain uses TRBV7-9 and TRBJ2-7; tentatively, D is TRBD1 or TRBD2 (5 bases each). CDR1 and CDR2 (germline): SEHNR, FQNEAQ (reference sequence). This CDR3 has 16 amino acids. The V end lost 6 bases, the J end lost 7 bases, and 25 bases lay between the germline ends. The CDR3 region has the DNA TGTGCCAGCAGTCTGAACCGGGACCAGGCGTCGGGGGAGCAGTACTTC. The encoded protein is CASSLNRDQASGEQYF.

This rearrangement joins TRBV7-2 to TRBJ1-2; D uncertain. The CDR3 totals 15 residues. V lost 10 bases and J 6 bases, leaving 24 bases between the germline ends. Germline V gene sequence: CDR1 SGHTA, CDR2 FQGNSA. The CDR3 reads CATPPGSSALDGYTF. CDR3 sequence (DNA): TGTGCCACCCCTCCCGGCTCAAGCGCCTTAGATGGCTACACCTTC.

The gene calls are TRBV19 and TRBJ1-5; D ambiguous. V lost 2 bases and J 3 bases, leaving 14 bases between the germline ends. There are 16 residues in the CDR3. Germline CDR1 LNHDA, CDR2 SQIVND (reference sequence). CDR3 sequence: CASSITGAGPNQPQHF. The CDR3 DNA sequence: TGTGCCAGTAGTATAACGGGCGCCGGGCCCAATCAGCCCCAGCATTTT. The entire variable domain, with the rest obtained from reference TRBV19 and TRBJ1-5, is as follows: DGGITQSPKYLFRKEGQNVTLSCEQNLNHDAMYWYRQDPGQGLRLIYYSQIVNDFQKGDIAEGYSVSREKKESFPLTVTSAQKNPTAFYLCASSITGAGPNQPQHFGDGTRLSIL.

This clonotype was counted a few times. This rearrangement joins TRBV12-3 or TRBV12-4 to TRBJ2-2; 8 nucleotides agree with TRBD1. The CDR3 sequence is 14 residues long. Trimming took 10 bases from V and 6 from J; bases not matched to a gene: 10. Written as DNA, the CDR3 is TGTGCCACCAGCCGGGACAGGTATTCCGGGGAGCTGTTTTTT. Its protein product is CATSRDRYSGELFF.

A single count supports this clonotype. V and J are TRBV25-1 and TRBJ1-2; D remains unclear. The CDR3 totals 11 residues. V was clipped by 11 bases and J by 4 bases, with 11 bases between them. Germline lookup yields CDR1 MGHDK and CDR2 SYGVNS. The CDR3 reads CAWDGSYGYTF. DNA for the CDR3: TGTGCCTGGGATGGCTCCTATGGCTACACCTTC.

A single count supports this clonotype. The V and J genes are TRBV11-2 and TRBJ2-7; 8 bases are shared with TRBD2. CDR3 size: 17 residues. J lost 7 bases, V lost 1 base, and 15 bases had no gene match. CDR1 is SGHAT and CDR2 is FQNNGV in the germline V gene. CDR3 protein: CASSLGPAGGRQGEQYF. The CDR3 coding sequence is TGTGCCAGCAGCTTAGGTCCGGCGGGAGGCCGTCAGGGGGAGCAGTACTTC.

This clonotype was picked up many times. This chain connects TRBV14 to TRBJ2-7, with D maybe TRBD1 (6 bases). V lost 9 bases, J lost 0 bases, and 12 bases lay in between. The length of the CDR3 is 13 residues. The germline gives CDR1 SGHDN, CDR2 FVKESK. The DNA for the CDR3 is TGTGCCAGTTCCAGGGGCCTCTCCTACGAGCAGTACTTC. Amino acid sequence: CASSRGLSYEQYF.

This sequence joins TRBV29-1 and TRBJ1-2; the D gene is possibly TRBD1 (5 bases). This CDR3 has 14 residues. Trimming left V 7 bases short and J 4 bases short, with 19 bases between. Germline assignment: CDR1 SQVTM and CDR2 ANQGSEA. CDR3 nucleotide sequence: TGCAGCGGGACAACGACAGAAGCCTCCTATGGCTACACCTTC. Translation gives CSGTTTEASYGYTF. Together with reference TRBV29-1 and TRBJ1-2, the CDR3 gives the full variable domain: SAVISQKPSRDICQRGTSLTIQCQVDSQVTMMFWYRQQPGQSLTLIATANQGSEATYESGFVIDKFPISRPNLTFSTLTVSNMSPEDSSIYLCSGTTTEASYGYTFGSGTRLTVV.

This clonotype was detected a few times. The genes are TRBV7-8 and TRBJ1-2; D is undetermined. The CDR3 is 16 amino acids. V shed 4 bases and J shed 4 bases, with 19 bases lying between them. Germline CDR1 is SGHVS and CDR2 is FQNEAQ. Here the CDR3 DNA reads TGTGCCAGCAGCTACTCCGACGAGGGTAGAGTCTATGGCTACACCTTC. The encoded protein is CASSYSDEGRVYGYTF.